The 6 T cell receptor beta chains below were found in one sample sequenced in a study of sequential checkpoint blockade in melanoma. Sequencing was performed with immunoSEQ multiplex PCR; in TCRdb, only in-frame clones are kept and a portion is missing. The sample yields approximately 10,000 clones, roughly 80% seen once. As to treatment: randomized to nivolumab then ipilimumab (arm A) or the reverse (arm B). This material consisted of CD8+ T cells sorted from blood (inferred from file names), taken from a patient given nivolumab and ipilimumab in sequence. These receptors were obtained from a human donor with melanoma.

This clone was recorded only once. The V gene is TRBV7-9, the J gene TRBJ2-1; 14 nucleotides line up with TRBD2. J lost 9 bases, V lost 5 bases, and 6 bases had no gene match. The CDR3 runs 15 residues. CDR1 and CDR2 (germline): SEHNR, FQNEAQ (reference sequence). DNA of the CDR3: TGTGCCAGCAGCCCCCGGGGGACTAGCGGGAGTGAGCAGTTCTTC. This gives the protein CASSPRGTSGSEQFF.

The chain links TRBV27 to TRBJ2-7; D is undetermined. V shed 6 bases and J shed 3 bases, with 15 bases lying between them. The CDR3 is 14 residues long. Germline lookup yields CDR1 MNHEY and CDR2 SMNVEV (reference sequence). The CDR3, as DNA: TGTGCCAGCAGCCCTCGAGGTCCATTCTACGAGCAGTACTTC. It codes for CASSPRGPFYEQYF.

This chain connects TRBV10-3 to TRBJ1-2; D may be TRBD1 (5 bases). Looked up from germline, CDR1 is ENHRY and CDR2 is SYGVKD. Trimming took off 0 bases at V and 2 bases at J, with 16 bases between the two ends. The CDR3 totals 17 residues. For the CDR3, the DNA is TGTGCCATCAGTGAGTCGCAGATAACGACAGCAAACTATGGCTACACCTTC. Protein: CAISESQITTANYGYTF.

This clone has only a few counts. DNA of the CDR3: TGTGCCAGCAGTTTTACGGTGGTCTCTGAAGCTTTCTTT. Translating it yields CASSFTVVSEAFF. The rearrangement joins TRBV27 to TRBJ1-1, with D uncertain. CDR1 and CDR2 from the germline V gene are MNHEY and SMNVEV (reference sequence). The ends were cut back, 3 bases at V and 6 bases at J, with 11 bases in the middle. The length of the CDR3 is 13 residues.

The gene calls are TRBV9 and TRBJ1-2; perhaps TRBD1 as D (6 bases). The germline gives CDR1 SGDLS, CDR2 YYNGEE. V was trimmed by 7 bases and J by 4 bases, leaving 17 bases between them. The CDR3 runs to 14 residues. The CDR3 nucleotides are TGTGCCAGCGGGACGGACAGTTTTTCCTATGGCTACACCTTC. Protein sequence: CASGTDSFSYGYTF.

The chain carries TRBV7-8 and TRBJ2-2; the match to TRBD1 covers 7 bases. The CDR3 loop spans 16 amino acids. Germline trimming cut 1 base from V and 2 bases from J; bases unmatched to any gene: 4. Germline V gives CDR1 SGHVS, CDR2 FQNEAQ. In DNA, the CDR3 is TGTGCCAGCAGCTTAGACCCAGGGGGAAACACCGGGGAGCTGTTTTTT. It codes for CASSLDPGGNTGELFF.